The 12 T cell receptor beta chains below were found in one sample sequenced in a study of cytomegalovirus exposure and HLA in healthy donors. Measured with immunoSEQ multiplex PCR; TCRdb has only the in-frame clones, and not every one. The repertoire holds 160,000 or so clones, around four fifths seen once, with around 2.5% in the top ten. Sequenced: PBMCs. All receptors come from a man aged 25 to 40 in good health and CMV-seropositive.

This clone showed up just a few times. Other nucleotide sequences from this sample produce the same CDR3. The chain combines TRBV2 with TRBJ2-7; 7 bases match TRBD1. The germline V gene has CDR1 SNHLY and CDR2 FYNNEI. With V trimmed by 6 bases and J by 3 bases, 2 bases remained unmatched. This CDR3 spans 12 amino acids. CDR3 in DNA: TGTGCCAGCAGACGGGACAGCTACGAGCAGTACTTC. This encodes CASRRDSYEQYF.

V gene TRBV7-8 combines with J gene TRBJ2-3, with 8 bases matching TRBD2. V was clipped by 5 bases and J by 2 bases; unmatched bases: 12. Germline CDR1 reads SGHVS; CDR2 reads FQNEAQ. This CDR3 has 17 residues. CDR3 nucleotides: TGTGCCAGCAGCCTCCTAGAACTAGCGGAGTTCACAGATACGCAGTATTTT. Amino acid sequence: CASSLLELAEFTDTQYF.

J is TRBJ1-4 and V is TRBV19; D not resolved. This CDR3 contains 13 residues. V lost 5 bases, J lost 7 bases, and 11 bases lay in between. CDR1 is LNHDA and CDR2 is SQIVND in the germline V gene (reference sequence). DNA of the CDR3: TGTGCCAGTAGTCGTACCGCCGGTGAAAAACTGTTTTTT. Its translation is CASSRTAGEKLFF.

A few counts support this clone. The CDR3 coding sequence is TGTGCCAGTAGTGGACAGGGCCGCTACGAGCAGTACTTC. Its protein product is CASSGQGRYEQYF. The rearrangement joins TRBV19 to TRBJ2-7; 8 nucleotides align to TRBD1. This CDR3 has 13 residues. V lost 5 bases to trimming and J lost 3 bases; unmatched junction nucleotides: 3. The V gene's germline CDR1 is LNHDA and CDR2 SQIVND (reference sequence).

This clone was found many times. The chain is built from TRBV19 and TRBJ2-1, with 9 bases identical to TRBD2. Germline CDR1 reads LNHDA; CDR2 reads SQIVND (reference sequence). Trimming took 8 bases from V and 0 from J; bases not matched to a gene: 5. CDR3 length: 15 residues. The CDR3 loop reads CASSETSGSYNEQFF. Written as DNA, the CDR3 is TGTGCCAGTTCCGAGACTAGCGGCTCCTACAATGAGCAGTTCTTC.

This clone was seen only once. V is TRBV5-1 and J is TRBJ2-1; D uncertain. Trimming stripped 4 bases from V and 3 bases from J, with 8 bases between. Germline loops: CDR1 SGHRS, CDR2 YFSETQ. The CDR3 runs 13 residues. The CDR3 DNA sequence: TGCGCCAGCAGCCTAGAGAGCTACAATGAGCAGTTCTTC. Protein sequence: CASSLESYNEQFF.

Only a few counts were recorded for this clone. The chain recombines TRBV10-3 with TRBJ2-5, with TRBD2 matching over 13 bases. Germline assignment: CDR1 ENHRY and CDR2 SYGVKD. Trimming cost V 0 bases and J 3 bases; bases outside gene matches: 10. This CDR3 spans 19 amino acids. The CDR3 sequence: CAISESPGLAGTGEETQYF. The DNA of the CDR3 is TGTGCCATCAGTGAGTCCCCGGGACTAGCGGGGACGGGGGAAGAGACCCAGTACTTC.

The CDR3 here is CAISGWTSGATDTQYF. In nucleotides, the CDR3 is TGTGCCATCAGTGGCTGGACTAGCGGGGCTACAGATACGCAGTATTTT. V and J are TRBV10-3 and TRBJ2-3, with 12 bases identical to TRBD2. Trimming removed 4 bases from V and 3 bases from J; junction bases left unmatched: 5. The CDR3 has 16 amino acids. Germline CDR1 and CDR2: ENHRY and SYGVKD.

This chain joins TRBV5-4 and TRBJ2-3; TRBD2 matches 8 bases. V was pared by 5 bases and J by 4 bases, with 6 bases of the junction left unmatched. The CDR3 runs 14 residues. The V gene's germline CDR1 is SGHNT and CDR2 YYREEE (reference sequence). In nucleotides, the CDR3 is TGTGCCAGCAGTCAGGGGACTAGTGCAGATACGCAGTATTTT. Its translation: CASSQGTSADTQYF. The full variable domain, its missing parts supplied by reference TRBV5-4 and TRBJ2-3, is ETGVTQSPTHLIKTRGQQVTLRCSSQSGHNTVSWYQQALGQGPQFIFQYYREEENGRGNFPPRFSGLQFPNYSSELNVNALELDDSALYLCASSQGTSADTQYFGPGTRLTVL.

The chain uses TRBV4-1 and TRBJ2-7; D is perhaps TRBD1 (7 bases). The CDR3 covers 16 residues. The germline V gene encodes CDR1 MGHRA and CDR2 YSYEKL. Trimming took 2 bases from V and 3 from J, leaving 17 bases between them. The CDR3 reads CASSQTEGTAYYEQYF. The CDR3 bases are TGCGCCAGCAGCCAAACGGAGGGGACAGCCTACTACGAGCAGTACTTC.

The CDR3 loop reads CASSQARDRETNIQYF. The CDR3 DNA reads TGCGCCAGCAGCCAAGCCCGGGACAGGGAGACAAACATTCAGTACTTC. The gene calls are TRBV4-3 and TRBJ2-4, with TRBD1 identical over 9 bases. CDR3 size: 16 residues. The V and J ends lost 1 base and 6 bases, in that order; junction bases with no gene match: 7. The germline gives CDR1 LGHNA, CDR2 YSLEER.

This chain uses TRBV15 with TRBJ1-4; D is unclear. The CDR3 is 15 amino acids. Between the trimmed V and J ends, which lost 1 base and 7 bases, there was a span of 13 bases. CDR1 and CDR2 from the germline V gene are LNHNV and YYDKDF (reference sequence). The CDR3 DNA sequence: TGTGCCACCAGCAGAGCCCAGGAAGGGAGTGAAAAACTGTTTTTT. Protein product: CATSRAQEGSEKLFF.